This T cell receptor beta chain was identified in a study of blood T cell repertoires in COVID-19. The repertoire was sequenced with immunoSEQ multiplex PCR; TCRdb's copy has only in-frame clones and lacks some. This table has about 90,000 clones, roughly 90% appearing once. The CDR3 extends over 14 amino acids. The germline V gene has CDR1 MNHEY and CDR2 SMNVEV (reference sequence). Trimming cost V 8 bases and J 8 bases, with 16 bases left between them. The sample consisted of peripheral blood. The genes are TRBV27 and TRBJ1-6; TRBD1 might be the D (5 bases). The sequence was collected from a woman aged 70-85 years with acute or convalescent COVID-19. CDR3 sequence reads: CASGVGGSDSPLHF. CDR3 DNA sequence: TGTGCCAGCGGGGTGGGGGGGTCGGATTCACCCCTCCACTTT.